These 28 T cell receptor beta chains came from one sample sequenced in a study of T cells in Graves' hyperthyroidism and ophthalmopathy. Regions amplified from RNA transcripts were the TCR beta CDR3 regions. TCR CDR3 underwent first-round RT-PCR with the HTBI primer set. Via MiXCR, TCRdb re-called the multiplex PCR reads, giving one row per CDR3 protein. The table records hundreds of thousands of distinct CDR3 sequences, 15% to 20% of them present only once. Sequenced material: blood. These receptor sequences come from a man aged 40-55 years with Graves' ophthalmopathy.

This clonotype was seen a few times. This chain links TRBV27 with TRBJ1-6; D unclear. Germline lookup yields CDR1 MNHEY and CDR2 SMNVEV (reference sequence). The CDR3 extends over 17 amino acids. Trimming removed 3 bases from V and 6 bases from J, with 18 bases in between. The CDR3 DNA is TGTGCCAGCAGTTTTGGCAGGAGGGTGGAAGGTAATTCACCCCTCCACTTT. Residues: CASSFGRRVEGNSPLHF.

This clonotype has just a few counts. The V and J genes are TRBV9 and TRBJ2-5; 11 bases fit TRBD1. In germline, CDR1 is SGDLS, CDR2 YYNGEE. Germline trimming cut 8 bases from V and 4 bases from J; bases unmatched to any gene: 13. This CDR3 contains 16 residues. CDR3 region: CASSISGTGGSETQYF. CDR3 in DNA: TGTGCCAGTTCGATATCCGGGACAGGGGGGTCAGAGACCCAGTACTTC.

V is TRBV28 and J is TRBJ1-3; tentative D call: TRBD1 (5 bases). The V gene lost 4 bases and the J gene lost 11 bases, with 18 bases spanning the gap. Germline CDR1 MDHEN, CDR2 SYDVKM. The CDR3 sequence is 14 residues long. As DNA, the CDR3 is TGTGCCAGCAGTTCACCGATGGGGCAGGCCCCCATATATTTT. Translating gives CASSSPMGQAPIYF.

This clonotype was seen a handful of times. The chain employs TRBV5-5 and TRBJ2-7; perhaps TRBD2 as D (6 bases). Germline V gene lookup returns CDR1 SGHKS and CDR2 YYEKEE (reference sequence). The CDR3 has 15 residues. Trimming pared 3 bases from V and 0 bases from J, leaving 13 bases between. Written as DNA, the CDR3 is TGTGCCAGCAGCTCCGCGGGGTCGGGCTCCTACGAGCAGTACTTC. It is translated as CASSSAGSGSYEQYF. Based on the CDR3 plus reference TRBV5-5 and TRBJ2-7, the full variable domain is DAGVTQSPTHLIKTRGQQVTLRCSPISGHKSVSWYQQVLGQGPQFIFQYYEKEERGRGNFPDRFSARQFPNYSSELNVNALLLGDSALYLCASSSAGSGSYEQYFGPGTRLTVT.

The CDR3 loop reads CASSYSKGSSYNSPLHF. The CDR3, as DNA: TGTGCCAGCAGTTACTCGAAGGGGAGCTCCTATAATTCACCCCTCCACTTT. The rearrangement uses TRBV6-2 or TRBV6-3 and TRBJ1-6; D possibly corresponds to TRBD1 (5 bases). CDR3 length equals 17 residues. V was pared by 0 bases and J by 0 bases, with 9 bases between. CDR1 and CDR2 from the germline V gene are MNHEY and SVGEGT.

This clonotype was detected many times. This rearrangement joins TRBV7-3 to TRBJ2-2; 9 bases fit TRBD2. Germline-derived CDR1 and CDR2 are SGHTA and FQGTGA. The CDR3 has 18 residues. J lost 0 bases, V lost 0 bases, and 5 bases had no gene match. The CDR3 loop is CASSLTGLAHANTGELFF. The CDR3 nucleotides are TGTGCCAGCAGCTTAACCGGACTAGCGCATGCGAACACCGGGGAGCTGTTTTTT.

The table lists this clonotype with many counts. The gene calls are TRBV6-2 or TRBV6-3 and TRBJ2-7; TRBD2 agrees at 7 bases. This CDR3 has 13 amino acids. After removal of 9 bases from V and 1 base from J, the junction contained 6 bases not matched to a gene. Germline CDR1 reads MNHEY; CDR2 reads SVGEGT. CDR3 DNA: TGTGCCAGTGGTCCTAGCGGATCCTACGAGCAGTACTTC. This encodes CASGPSGSYEQYF.

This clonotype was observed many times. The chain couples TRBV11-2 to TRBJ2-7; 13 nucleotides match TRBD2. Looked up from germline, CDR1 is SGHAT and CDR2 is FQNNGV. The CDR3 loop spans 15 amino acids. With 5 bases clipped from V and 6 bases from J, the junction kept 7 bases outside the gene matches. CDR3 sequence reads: CASSRTSGSLGEQYF. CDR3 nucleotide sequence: TGTGCCAGCAGCCGGACTAGCGGGAGTTTGGGCGAGCAGTACTTC. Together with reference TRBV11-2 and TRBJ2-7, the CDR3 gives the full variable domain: EAGVAQSPRYKIIEKRQSVAFWCNPISGHATLYWYQQILGQGPKLLIQFQNNGVVDDSQLPKDRFSAERLKGVDSTLKIQPAKLEDSAVYLCASSRTSGSLGEQYFGPGTRLTVT.

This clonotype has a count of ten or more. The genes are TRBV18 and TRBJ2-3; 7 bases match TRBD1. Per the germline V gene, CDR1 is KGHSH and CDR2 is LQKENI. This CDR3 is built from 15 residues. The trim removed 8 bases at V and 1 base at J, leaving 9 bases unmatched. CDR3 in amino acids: CASGPAGGGTDTQYF. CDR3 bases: TGTGCCAGCGGCCCGGCAGGGGGTGGCACAGATACGCAGTATTTT.

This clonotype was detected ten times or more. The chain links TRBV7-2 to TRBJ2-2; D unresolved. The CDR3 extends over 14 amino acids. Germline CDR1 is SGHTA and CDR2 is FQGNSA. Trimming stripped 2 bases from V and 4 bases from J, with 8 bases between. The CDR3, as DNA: TGTGCCAGCAGCTTACGAAGGGCCACCGGGGAGCTGTTTTTT. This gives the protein CASSLRRATGELFF.

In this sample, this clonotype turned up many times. The CDR3 loop is CSAHPLASSYNEQFF. Here the CDR3 DNA reads TGCAGTGCGCACCCGCTAGCGAGCTCCTACAATGAGCAGTTCTTC. V gene TRBV20-1 combines with J gene TRBJ2-1; a possible D gene is TRBD2 (6 bases). The CDR3 is 15 residues long. Germline assignment: CDR1 DFQATT and CDR2 SNEGSKA (reference sequence). Trimming shortened V by 6 bases and J by 0 bases, and 15 bases separated the two germline ends.

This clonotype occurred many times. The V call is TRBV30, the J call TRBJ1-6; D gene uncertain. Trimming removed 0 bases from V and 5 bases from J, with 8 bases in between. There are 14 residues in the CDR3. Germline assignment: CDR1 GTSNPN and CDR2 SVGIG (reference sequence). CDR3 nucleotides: TGTGCCTGGAGTGTACCTGGGAATAATTCACCCCTCCACTTT. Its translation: CAWSVPGNNSPLHF.

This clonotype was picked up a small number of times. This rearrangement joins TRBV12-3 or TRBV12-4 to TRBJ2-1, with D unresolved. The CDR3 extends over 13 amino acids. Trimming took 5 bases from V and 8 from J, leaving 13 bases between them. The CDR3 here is CASSPALGYEQFF. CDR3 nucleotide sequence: TGTGCCAGCAGTCCCGCCCTAGGGTATGAGCAGTTCTTC.

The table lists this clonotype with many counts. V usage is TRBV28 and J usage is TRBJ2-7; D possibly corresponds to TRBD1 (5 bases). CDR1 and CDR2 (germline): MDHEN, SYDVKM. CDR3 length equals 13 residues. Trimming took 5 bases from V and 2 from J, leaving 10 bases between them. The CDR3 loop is CASSLRQPYEQYF. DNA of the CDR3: TGTGCCAGCAGTCTCCGACAGCCCTACGAGCAGTACTTC.

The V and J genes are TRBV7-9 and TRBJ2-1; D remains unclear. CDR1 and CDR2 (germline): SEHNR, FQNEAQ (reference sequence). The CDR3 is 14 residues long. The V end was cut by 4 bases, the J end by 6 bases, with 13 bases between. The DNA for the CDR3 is TGTGCCAGCAGCTACCAGACTGGCGGCAATGAGCAGTTCTTC. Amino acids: CASSYQTGGNEQFF.

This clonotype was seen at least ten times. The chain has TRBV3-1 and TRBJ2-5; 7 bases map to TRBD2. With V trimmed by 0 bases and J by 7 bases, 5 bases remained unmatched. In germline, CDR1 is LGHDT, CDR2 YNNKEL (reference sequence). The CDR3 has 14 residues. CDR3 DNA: TGTGCCAGCAGCCAAGATCTAGGGAGGGGGACCCAGTACTTC. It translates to CASSQDLGRGTQYF.

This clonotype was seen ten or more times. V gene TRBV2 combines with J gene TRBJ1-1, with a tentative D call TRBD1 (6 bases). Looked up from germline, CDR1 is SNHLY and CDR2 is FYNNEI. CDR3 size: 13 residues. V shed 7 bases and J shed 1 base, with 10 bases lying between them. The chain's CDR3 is CASTQQGNTEAFF. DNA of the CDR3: TGTGCCAGCACCCAACAGGGGAACACTGAAGCTTTCTTT.

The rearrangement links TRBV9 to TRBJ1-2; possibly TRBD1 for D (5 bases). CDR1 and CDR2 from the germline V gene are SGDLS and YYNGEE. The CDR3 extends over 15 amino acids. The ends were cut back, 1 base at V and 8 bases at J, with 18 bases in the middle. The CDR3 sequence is CASSVSQAIFGGYTF. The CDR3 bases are TGTGCCAGCAGCGTATCACAGGCGATTTTTGGCGGCTACACCTTC.

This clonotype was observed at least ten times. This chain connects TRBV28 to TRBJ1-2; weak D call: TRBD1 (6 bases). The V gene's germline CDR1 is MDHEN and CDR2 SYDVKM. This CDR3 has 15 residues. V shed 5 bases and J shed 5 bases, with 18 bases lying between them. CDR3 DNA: TGTGCCAGCAGTCAACAGGGAGGTTTGCGTTATGGCTACACCTTC. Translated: CASSQQGGLRYGYTF.

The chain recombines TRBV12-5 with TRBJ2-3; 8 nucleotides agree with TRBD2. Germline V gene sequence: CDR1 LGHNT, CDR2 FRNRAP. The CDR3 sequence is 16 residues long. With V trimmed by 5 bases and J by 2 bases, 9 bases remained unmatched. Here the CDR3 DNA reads TGTGCTAGTGGTCCATCACTAGCGGAATACACAGATACGCAGTATTTT. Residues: CASGPSLAEYTDTQYF.

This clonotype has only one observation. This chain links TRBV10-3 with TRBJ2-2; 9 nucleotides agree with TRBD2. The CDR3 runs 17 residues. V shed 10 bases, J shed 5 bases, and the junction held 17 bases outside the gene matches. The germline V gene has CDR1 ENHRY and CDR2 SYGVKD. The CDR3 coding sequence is TGTGCCACGCCGGCTAGCGGGGAAGGAACAAAGACCGGGGAGCTGTTTTTT. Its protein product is CATPASGEGTKTGELFF.

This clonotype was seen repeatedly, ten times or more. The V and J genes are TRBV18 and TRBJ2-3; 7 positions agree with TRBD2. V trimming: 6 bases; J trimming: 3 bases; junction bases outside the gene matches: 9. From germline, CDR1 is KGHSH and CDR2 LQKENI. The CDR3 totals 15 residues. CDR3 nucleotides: TGTGCCAGCTCCCGGGCGGGAGTTGGAACAGATACGCAGTATTTT. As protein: CASSRAGVGTDTQYF.

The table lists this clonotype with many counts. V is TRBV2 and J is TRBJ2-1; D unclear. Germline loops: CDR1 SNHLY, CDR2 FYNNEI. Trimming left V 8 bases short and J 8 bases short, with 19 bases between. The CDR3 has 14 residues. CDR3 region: CASRGSTAWDEQFF. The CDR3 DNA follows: TGTGCCAGCCGCGGTTCCACGGCTTGGGATGAGCAGTTCTTC.

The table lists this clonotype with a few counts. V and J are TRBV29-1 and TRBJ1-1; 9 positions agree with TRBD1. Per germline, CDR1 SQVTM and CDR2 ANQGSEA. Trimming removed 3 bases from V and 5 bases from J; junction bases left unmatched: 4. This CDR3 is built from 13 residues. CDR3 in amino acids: CSVEQTGGTEAFF. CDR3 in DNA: TGCAGCGTTGAGCAGACAGGGGGAACTGAAGCTTTCTTT. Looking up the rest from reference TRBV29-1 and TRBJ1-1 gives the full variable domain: SAVISQKPSRDICQRGTSLTIQCQVDSQVTMMFWYRQQPGQSLTLIATANQGSEATYESGFVIDKFPISRPNLTFSTLTVSNMSPEDSSIYLCSVEQTGGTEAFFGQGTRLTVV.

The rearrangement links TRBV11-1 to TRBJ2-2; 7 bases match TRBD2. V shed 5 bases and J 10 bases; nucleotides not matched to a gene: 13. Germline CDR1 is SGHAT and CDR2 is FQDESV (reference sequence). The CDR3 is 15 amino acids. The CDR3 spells CASSLGGELPSELFF. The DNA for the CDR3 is TGTGCCAGCAGCCTGGGGGGGGAATTACCCTCGGAGCTGTTTTTT.

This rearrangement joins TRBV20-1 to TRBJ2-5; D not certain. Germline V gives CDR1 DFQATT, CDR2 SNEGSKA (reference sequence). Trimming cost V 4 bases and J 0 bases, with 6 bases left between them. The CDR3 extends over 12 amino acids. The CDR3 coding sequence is TGCAGTGCTAAAAAGTACCAAGAGACCCAGTACTTC. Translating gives CSAKKYQETQYF.

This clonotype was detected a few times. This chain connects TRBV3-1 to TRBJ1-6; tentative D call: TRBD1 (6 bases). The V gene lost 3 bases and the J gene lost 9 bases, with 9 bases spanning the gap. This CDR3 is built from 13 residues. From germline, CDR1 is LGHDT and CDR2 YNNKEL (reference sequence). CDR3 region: CASSQGAGSPLHF. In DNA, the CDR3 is TGTGCCAGCAGCCAGGGGGCCGGTTCACCCCTCCACTTT.

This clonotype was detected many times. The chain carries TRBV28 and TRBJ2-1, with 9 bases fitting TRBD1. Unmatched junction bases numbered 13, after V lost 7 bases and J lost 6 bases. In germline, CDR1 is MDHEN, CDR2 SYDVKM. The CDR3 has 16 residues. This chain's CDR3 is CASNQSGQGPSNEQFF. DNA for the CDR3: TGTGCCAGCAATCAGTCGGGACAGGGTCCCTCCAATGAGCAGTTCTTC. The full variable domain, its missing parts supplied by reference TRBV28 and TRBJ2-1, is DVKVTQSSRYLVKRTGEKVFLECVQDMDHENMFWYRQDPGLGLRLIYFSYDVKMKEKGDIPEGYSVSREKKERFSLILESASTNQTSMYLCASNQSGQGPSNEQFFGPGTRLTVL.